This T cell receptor beta chain was profiled in a study of T cell responses to AZD1222 COVID-19 vaccine. Study-wide results and caveats: Nearly half of the spike-specific TCRs reportedly recognize variant regions that carry no mutations.

Assay used: immunoSEQ multiplex PCR; TCRdb lists only in-frame clones, some missing. The table shows under 200,000 clones, with 93% occurring only once. Remarks on this clone: Its antigen remains unknown.

Trimming removed 3 bases from V and 4 bases from J; junction bases left unmatched: 3. This CDR3 is built from 14 residues. Germline V gene data show CDR1 as KGHSH and CDR2 as LQKENI. This receptor was obtained from an adult in good health. Source: peripheral blood, taken on day 0 of AZD1222 vaccination. This sequence joins TRBV18 and TRBJ1-1; TRBD1 matches 9 bases. For the CDR3, the DNA is TGTGCCAGCTCACCGACGACAGGGGGCACTGAAGCTTTCTTT. Its protein product is CASSPTTGGTEAFF.